This TCR beta chain was sequenced during a study of beta chain features in type 1 diabetes (dated by TCRdb to about 2018). Concerning the study at large: No differences in mean age, gender distribution, total cell number or subset yield were found between patients and healthy donors. In the study, recently diagnosed type 1 diabetes patients and matched healthy donors were compared on the TCRB repertoires of their sorted circulating CD4+ T cell subsets. A total of some 100,000,000 sorted cells were examined across all samples, and a strong correlation was observed between cell number per subset and RNA yield. Naive and central memory subsets were obtained from all 28 donors, but regulatory and stem cell-like memory subsets were isolated from only 8 patients and roughly 8 healthy donors. The investigation overall reported the following: Fewer insertions and more nucleotide deletions at VDJ recombination sites were observed in patients with type 1 diabetes, implying thymic rearrangement abnormalities. Because small numbers of individuals were included in the HLA sub-analyses, any influence of HLA type on TCRB rearrangement was left unresolved. Shorter templates might be favored by PCR, yet because patient and control samples were amplified and corrected together, any such skew would affect both groups equally. Naive, central memory and regulatory TCRB repertoires appeared to be more alike among patients than among healthy donors. Type 1 diabetes patients showed a moderate but significant shortening of TCRB CDR3 length in all four CD4+ subsets. Because cDNA rather than genomic DNA was sequenced, highly expressing activated cells could have been over-represented, although no difference in activation and CD3 levels was found between groups.

The germline V gene (reference sequence) sets CDR1 to SGHNT and CDR2 to YYREEE. There are 13 amino acids in the CDR3, from cysteine to phenylalanine inclusive. Only the CDR3 DNA stays, 39 bases, in frame from base 1. The junction carries 8 bases between V and J, which are trimmed by 2 bases and 3 bases respectively. The High Capacity cDNA Reverse Transcription Kit was used to reverse transcribe all of the isolated RNA, meaning that expressed TCRB transcripts were what got sequenced. Naive, central memory and regulatory T cell samples underwent deep immunoSEQ sequencing, averaging about 3.5 million total reads per sample. After sorted cells were lysed in RLT buffer, RNA was extracted with DNase-treated RNeasy Micro or Mini kits, with the choice depending on cell number. Each cell subset was processed separately to prevent cross-contamination, with patient and healthy donor samples processed together. The immunoSEQ multiplex PCR was used to amplify TCRB sequences from cDNA, yielding 87-bp fragments that span the CDR3 region. Amplicons were sequenced on the Illumina HiSeq platform. Per the authors' processing: Synthetic template baselines were used to correct PCR bias computationally, reads within Hamming distance 2 were collapsed, and singletons that could not be merged were discarded. Reads were aligned against IMGT to assign V, D and J genes, CDR3 length and insertions or deletions at six rearrangement sites. Clonotype counts were normalized to sorted cell number within each subset before computing true diversity and Gini coefficients with the tcR R package. Repertoire sharing was quantified using the overlap coefficient calculated on TCRB nucleotide sequences. As a proxy for the pre-selection repertoire, out-of-frame TCRB sequences from naive cells were analyzed. TCRdb stores this immuneACCESS table with in-frame sequences only. Part of the clones is absent; in the studies checked, under half of the shortfall reflects unresolved V genes, and no reason is known for the rest. D and trimming come from the DNA, and the V and J calls and clone size come from that table. The sample table holds over 500,000 clones, of which 15% to 17% were seen once. Of the sample, around 0.095% is held by the ten largest clones.

Each donor gave one peripheral blood draw, approximately 110 mL on average, collected into heparinised tubes. Naive, central memory, regulatory and stem cell-like memory CD4+ T cells were sorted on a BD FACSAria II using a panel including CD45RO, CCR7, CD25, CD127, CD95 and CD27. A purity above 98% was achieved for all sorted populations. PBMCs were isolated immediately by Lymphoprep density gradient centrifugation and stained directly without culture. So that batch effects would be minimized, each experiment stained and sorted samples in pairs, pairing one healthy donor with one patient. This clone came up a few times. The specificity of this receptor is unknown. It has no much larger one-base neighbor in the sample; base qualities were not kept.

The receptor's source is a man aged 18 to 29 in good health. Recombination linked TRBV5-4 to TRBJ1-1; the D segment could be TRBD1, given 6 matching bases. The sample consisted of naive CD4+ T cells from blood. The cell subset or site label of this sample denotes: true naive CD4+ T cells. The DNA is TGTGCCAGCAGCTTACGGGGGCACACTGAAGCTTTCTTT. Its protein product is CASSLRGHTEAFF.